The T cell receptor beta chain under discussion was sequenced for a study of T cells in Graves' hyperthyroidism and ophthalmopathy. Overall study context: Peripheral blood was secured at the point of initial diagnosis, before any treatment. General study findings and limits: Also found in blood were most expanded thyroid clonotypes above 0.001.

Authors of the study amplified TCR beta CDR3 regions from RNA transcripts. The TCR CDR3 first-round RT-PCR relied on the HTBI primer set. TCRdb independently ran MiXCR on the multiplex PCR reads; one entry per CDR3 protein. The sample carries fewer than 550,000 distinct CDR3 sequences, 15% to 18% recorded once. About this clonotype: Its cognate antigen is unknown.

The V segment lost 5 bases and the J segment 4 bases; nucleotides outside the gene matches: 4. This CDR3 has 13 amino acids. Per the germline V gene, CDR1 is MNHEY and CDR2 is SVGEGT. The sequence came from a woman aged 18-35 years with Graves' hyperthyroidism. Sequencing input: blood. The chain combines TRBV6-2 or TRBV6-3 with TRBJ1-2, with 7 bases that match TRBD1. In DNA, the CDR3 is TGTGCCAGCAGTGACGGGGACAGCTATGGCTACACCTTC. The encoded protein is CASSDGDSYGYTF.